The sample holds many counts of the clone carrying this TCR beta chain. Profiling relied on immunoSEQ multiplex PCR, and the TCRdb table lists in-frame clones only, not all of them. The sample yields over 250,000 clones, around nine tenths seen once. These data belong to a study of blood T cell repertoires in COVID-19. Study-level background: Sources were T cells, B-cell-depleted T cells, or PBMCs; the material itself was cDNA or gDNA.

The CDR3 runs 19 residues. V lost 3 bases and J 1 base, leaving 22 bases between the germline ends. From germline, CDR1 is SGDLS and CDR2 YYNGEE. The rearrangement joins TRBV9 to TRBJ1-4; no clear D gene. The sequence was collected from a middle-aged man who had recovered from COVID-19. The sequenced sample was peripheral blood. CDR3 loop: CASSARGGFGRQTNEKLFF. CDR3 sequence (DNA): TGTGCCAGCAGCGCCCGCGGAGGGTTTGGCCGTCAAACTAATGAAAAACTGTTTTTT.